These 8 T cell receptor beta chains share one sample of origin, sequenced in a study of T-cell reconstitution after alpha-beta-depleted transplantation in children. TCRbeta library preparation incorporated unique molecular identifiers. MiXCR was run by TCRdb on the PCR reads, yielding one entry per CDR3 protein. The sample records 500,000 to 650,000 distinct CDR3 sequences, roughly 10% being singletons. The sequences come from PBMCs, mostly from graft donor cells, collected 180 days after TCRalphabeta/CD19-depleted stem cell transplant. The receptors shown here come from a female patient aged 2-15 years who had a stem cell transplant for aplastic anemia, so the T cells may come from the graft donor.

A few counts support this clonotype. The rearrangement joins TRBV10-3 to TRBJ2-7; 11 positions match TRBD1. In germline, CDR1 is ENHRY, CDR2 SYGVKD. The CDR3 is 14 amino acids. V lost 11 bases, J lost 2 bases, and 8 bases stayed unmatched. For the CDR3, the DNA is TGTGCCGTCCAACCGGGACAGGGGGCCTACGAGCAGTACTTC. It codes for CAVQPGQGAYEQYF.

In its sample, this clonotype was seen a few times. The DNA of the CDR3 is TGTGCCAGCAGCTACCTGACAGGGGGCTACGAGCAGTACTTC. Protein: CASSYLTGGYEQYF. The V call is TRBV7-9, the J call TRBJ2-7; 9 bases line up with TRBD1. J was trimmed by 3 bases and V by 4 bases; bases with no gene match: 4. CDR1 and CDR2 (germline): SEHNR, FQNEAQ (reference sequence). The CDR3 consists of 14 residues.

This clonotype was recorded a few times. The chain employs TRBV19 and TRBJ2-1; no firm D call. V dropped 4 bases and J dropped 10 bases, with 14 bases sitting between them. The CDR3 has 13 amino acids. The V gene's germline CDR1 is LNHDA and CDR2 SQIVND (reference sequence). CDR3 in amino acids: CASSTAGMGEQFF. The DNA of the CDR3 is TGTGCCAGTAGTACCGCTGGAATGGGGGAGCAGTTCTTC.

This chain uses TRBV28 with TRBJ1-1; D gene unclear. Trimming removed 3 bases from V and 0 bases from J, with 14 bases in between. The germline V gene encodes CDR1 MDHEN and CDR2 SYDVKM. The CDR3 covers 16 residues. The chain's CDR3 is CASSLEAKGMNTEAFF. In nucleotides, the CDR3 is TGTGCCAGCAGTTTGGAGGCCAAAGGGATGAACACTGAAGCTTTCTTT.

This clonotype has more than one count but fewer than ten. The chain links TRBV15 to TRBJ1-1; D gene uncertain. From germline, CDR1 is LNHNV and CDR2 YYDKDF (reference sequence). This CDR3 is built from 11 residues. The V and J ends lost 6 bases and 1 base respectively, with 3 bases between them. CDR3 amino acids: CATRSNTEAFF. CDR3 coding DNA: TGTGCCACCAGATCGAACACTGAAGCTTTCTTT.

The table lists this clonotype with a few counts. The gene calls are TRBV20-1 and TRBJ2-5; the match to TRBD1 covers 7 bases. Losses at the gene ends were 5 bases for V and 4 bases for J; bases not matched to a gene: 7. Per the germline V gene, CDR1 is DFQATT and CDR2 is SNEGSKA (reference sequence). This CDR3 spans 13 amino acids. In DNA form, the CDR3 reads TGCAGTGCTTTACCACAGGGGCCAGAGACCCAGTACTTC. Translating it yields CSALPQGPETQYF.

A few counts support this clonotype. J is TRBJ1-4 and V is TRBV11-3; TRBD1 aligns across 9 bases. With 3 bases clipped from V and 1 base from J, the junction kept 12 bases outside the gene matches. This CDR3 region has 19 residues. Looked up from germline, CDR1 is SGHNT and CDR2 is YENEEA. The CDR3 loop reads CASSFGPDRGGGTNEKLFF. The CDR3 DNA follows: TGTGCCAGCAGCTTCGGACCGGACAGGGGAGGAGGAACTAATGAAAAACTGTTTTTT.

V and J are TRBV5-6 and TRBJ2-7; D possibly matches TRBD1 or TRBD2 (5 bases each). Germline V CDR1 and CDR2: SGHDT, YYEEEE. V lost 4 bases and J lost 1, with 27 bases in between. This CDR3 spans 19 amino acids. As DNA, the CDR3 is TGTGCCAGCAGCCTGCCGGGAAGGGGAAAGGGGCTTTCGTCCTACGAGCAGTACTTC. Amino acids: CASSLPGRGKGLSSYEQYF.